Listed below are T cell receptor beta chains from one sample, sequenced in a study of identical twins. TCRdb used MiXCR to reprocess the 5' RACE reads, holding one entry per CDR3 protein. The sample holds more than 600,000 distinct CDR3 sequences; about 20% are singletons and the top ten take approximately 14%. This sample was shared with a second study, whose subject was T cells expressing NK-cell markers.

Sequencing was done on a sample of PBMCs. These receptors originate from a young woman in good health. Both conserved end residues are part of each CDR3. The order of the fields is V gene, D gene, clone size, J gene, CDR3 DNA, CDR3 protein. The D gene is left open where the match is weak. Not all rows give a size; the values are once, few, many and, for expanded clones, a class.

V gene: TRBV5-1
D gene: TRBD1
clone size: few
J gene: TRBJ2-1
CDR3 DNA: TGCGCCAGCAGCTCCGGACAAGGGGGCTATGAGCAGTTCTTC
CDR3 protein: CASSSGQGGYEQFF

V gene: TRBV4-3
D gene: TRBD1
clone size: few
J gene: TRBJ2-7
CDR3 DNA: TGCGCCAGCAGCCAAGAGCACAGGGGATCGAGCGAGCAGTACTTC
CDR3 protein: CASSQEHRGSSEQYF

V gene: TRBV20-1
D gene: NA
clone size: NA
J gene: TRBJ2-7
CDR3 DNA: TGCAGTGCTAGAGATTACGGGAAATCCTACGAGCAGTACTTC
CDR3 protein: CSARDYGKSYEQYF

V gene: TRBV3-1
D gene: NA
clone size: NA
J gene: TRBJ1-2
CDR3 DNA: TGTGCCAGCATGCCCGGCAGGACGGGAGGTGGCTACACCTTC
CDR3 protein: CASMPGRTGGGYTF

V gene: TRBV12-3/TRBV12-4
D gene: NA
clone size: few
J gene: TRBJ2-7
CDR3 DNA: TGTGCCAGCAGTCCCTCCTTCCCGCGCCCACTCGACTACGAGCAGTACTTC
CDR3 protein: CASSPSFPRPLDYEQYF

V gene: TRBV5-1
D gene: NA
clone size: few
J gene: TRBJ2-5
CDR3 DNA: TGCGCCAGCAGCTGGGGGCCAGGAGAGACCCAGTACTTC
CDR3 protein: CASSWGPGETQYF

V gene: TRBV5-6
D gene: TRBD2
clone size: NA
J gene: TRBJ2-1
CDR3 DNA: TGTGCCAGCAGGGGGATAGCGGGGAACTACAATGAGCAGTTCTTC
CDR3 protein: CASRGIAGNYNEQFF

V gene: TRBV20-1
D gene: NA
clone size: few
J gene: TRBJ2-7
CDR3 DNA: TGCAGTGCTAGAGGCAGGTTTTCCTACGAGCAGTACTTC
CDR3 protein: CSARGRFSYEQYF

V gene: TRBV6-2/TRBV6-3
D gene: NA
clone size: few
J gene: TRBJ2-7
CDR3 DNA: TGTGCCAGCAGTCCCCGCTCGGGGTTGAAGGTGGACGAGCAGTACTTC
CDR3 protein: CASSPRSGLKVDEQYF

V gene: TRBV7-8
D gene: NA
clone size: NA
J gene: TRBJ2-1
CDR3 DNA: TGTGCCAGCAGTCCACCCCCCCTTAGCGGTAATGAGCAGTTCTTC
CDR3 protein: CASSPPPLSGNEQFF